The 18 T cell receptor beta chains below all came from one sample that was sequenced in a study of blood T cell repertoires in COVID-19. Method: immunoSEQ multiplex PCR; TCRdb's copy keeps in-frame clones and lacks some. The repertoire includes over 200,000 clones, 87% of them detected once, and 1.5% to 2% sits in the top ten. Sequencing used peripheral blood. Receptors originate from a man in his forties or fifties with active or convalescent COVID-19.

The rearrangement joins TRBV5-4 to TRBJ1-4; 7 bases align to TRBD1. There are 13 residues in the CDR3. Unmatched junction bases numbered 3, after V lost 4 bases and J lost 6 bases. CDR1 and CDR2 (germline): SGHNT, YYREEE (reference sequence). CDR3 loop: CASSKGTDEKLFF. CDR3 DNA: TGTGCCAGCAGCAAAGGGACAGATGAAAAACTGTTTTTT. The whole variable domain, remainder taken from reference TRBV5-4 and TRBJ1-4, is ETGVTQSPTHLIKTRGQQVTLRCSSQSGHNTVSWYQQALGQGPQFIFQYYREEENGRGNFPPRFSGLQFPNYSSELNVNALELDDSALYLCASSKGTDEKLFFGSGTQLSVL.

The chain is built from TRBV21-1 and TRBJ1-1. TRBV21-1 is a listed pseudogene. The CDR3 is 14 residues long. CDR3 sequence reads: CASSRVRGNTEAFF. The CDR3 nucleotides read TGTGCCAGCAGCCGAGTTCGGGGGAACACTGAAGCTTTCTTT.

Details on this clone: The germline gene is not matched at one end of the junction; a read error may be the cause. The sample carries other DNA sequences with the same CDR3. The CDR3 DNA sequence: TGCGCCAGCAGCACGCCAAATAAGGGGAATCACGAGCAGTACTTC. It specifies CASSTPNKGNHEQYF. The chain has TRBV5-6 and TRBJ2-7; possibly TRBD1 for D (5 bases). In germline, CDR1 is SGHDT, CDR2 YYEEEE. The CDR3 is made up of 15 amino acids.

The chain is built from TRBV9 and TRBJ2-1; D is ambiguous. Germline V lookup: CDR1 SGDLS, CDR2 YYNGEE. The V end lost 4 bases, the J end lost 4 bases, and 15 bases lay between the germline ends. The CDR3 loop spans 15 amino acids. CDR3 loop: CASSPLAMLYNEQFF. CDR3 sequence (DNA): TGTGCCAGCAGCCCCCTCGCGATGCTTTACAATGAGCAGTTCTTC. Supplemented by reference TRBV9 and TRBJ2-1, the full variable domain reads DSGVTQTPKHLITATGQRVTLRCSPRSGDLSVYWYQQSLDQGLQFLIQYYNGEERAKGNILERFSAQQFPDLHSELNLSSLELGDSALYFCASSPLAMLYNEQFFGPGTRLTVL.

V gene TRBV6-1 combines with J gene TRBJ1-1; 7 bases are a match to TRBD1. Germline assignment: CDR1 MNHNS and CDR2 SASEGT. V gave up 4 bases and J gave up 0 bases; unmatched junction bases: 11. This CDR3 is built from 17 residues. Here the CDR3 reads CASSAHTGQLMNTEAFF. CDR3 DNA sequence: TGTGCCAGCAGTGCACACACGGGACAGCTCATGAACACTGAAGCTTTCTTT.

V gene TRBV2 combines with J gene TRBJ2-2; tentatively, D is TRBD1 (5 bases). The CDR3 is made up of 14 amino acids. CDR1 SNHLY and CDR2 FYNNEI come from the germline V gene. V was cut by 3 bases and J by 3 bases, with 8 bases left in between. The CDR3 region is CASSEGQHTGELFF. The CDR3 DNA sequence: TGTGCCAGCAGTGAGGGGCAGCACACCGGGGAGCTGTTTTTT. Full variable domain (outside the CDR3, taken from reference TRBV2 and TRBJ2-2): EPEVTQTPSHQVTQMGQEVILRCVPISNHLYFYWYRQILGQKVEFLVSFYNNEISEKSEIFDDQFSVERPDGSNFTLKIRSTKLEDSAMYFCASSEGQHTGELFFGEGSRLTVL.

The table lists this clone with a count of one. The V and J genes are TRBV9 and TRBJ1-5; D not certain. V lost 4 bases and J 0 bases, leaving 8 bases between the germline ends. The CDR3 loop spans 14 amino acids. CDR1 and CDR2 (germline): SGDLS, YYNGEE. The CDR3 spells CASSKMYSNQPQHF. The CDR3 DNA reads as TGTGCCAGCAGCAAAATGTATAGCAATCAGCCCCAGCATTTT.

This chain joins TRBV19 and TRBJ2-2; 7 positions match TRBD2. CDR1 and CDR2 from the germline V gene are LNHDA and SQIVND (reference sequence). After removal of 6 bases from V and 4 bases from J, the junction contained 20 bases not matched to a gene. There are 19 residues in the CDR3. For the CDR3, the DNA is TGTGCCAGTAGGCCGCTTATAGGGAGGGCCATAGCGGGCACCGGGGAGCTGTTTTTT. This codes for CASRPLIGRAIAGTGELFF.

The chain has TRBV7-2 and TRBJ2-3; TRBD2 matches at 9 bases. J gave up 3 bases and V 1 base, and 8 bases lay outside the gene matches. The CDR3 totals 17 residues. Germline V CDR1 and CDR2: SGHTA, FQGNSA. The CDR3 sequence: CASSLVLSGRLTDTQYF. DNA of the CDR3: TGTGCCAGCAGCTTAGTGTTAAGCGGGAGGCTGACAGATACGCAGTATTTT.

The gene calls are TRBV2 and TRBJ2-1; TRBD2 matches at 8 bases. Germline CDR1 is SNHLY and CDR2 is FYNNEI. Trimming took 6 bases from V and 4 from J; bases not matched to a gene: 5. The CDR3 has 14 amino acids. The CDR3: CASRSGGPYNEQFF. CDR3 sequence (DNA): TGTGCCAGCAGATCGGGAGGGCCTTACAATGAGCAGTTCTTC.

The chain joins TRBV7-9 to TRBJ1-1; 10 bases agree with TRBD1. Germline V gene sequence: CDR1 SEHNR, CDR2 FQNEAQ (reference sequence). The CDR3 sequence is 14 residues long. Trimming removed 5 bases from V and 10 bases from J; junction bases left unmatched: 10. The CDR3 DNA reads TGTGCCAGCAGCCCGACAGGGGGCTCTGAAGGAGCTTTCTTT. Its protein is CASSPTGGSEGAFF. The whole variable domain, remainder taken from reference TRBV7-9 and TRBJ1-1, is DTGVSQNPRHKITKRGQNVTFRCDPISEHNRLYWYRQTLGQGPEFLTYFQNEAQLEKSRLLSDRFSAERPKGSFSTLEIQRTEQGDSAMYLCASSPTGGSEGAFFGQGTRLTVV.

The chain has TRBV9 and TRBJ1-1; D uncertain. CDR3 size: 15 residues. V lost 3 bases to trimming and J lost 2 bases, with 14 bases between them. Germline V gene lookup returns CDR1 SGDLS and CDR2 YYNGEE. The CDR3 region is CASSAGDGFNTEAFF. The CDR3 coding sequence is TGTGCCAGCAGCGCAGGCGACGGCTTTAACACTGAAGCTTTCTTT.

Turning to this clone: At one end, the junction sequence differs from germline, possibly due to a read error. The chain couples TRBV7-7 to TRBJ2-1; D unclear. The CDR3 extends over 13 amino acids. CDR1 SSHAT and CDR2 FNYEAQ come from the germline V gene (reference sequence). CDR3 protein: CASSFSSYNEQFF. The CDR3 DNA sequence: TGTGCTAGCAGCTTTAGCTCCTACAATGAGCAGTTCTTC.

The chain employs TRBV5-1 and TRBJ1-6; possibly TRBD1 for D (6 bases). Germline CDR1 is SGHRS and CDR2 is YFSETQ. V was pared by 1 base and J by 9 bases, with 11 bases between. The CDR3 has 14 amino acids. In nucleotides, the CDR3 is TGCGCCAGCAGCTTGCAGGGGTTGCGTTCACCCCTCCACTTT. This encodes CASSLQGLRSPLHF.

The chain couples TRBV24-1 to TRBJ2-3; D remains unclear. Trimming shortened V by 0 bases and J by 8 bases, and 8 bases separated the two germline ends. Germline values: CDR1 KGHDR, CDR2 SFDVKD. CDR3 size: 13 residues. The CDR3 protein is CATSDLLAVTQYF. The CDR3, as DNA: TGTGCCACCAGTGATTTGCTGGCAGTTACGCAGTATTTT.

The chain is built from TRBV5-1 and TRBJ2-5, with D possibly being TRBD1 (5 bases). This CDR3 is built from 17 residues. V was pared by 2 bases and J by 1 base, with 18 bases between. Germline-derived CDR1 and CDR2 are SGHRS and YFSETQ. Here the CDR3 DNA reads TGCGCCAGCAGCTTCGCCTCGGGCAGGGATATCCAAGAGACCCAGTACTTC. Residues: CASSFASGRDIQETQYF.

This clone was seen only a few times. The V gene is TRBV4-1, the J gene TRBJ1-1; TRBD1 might be the D (5 bases). V gave up 4 bases and J gave up 2 bases, with 17 bases separating them. The CDR3 contains 16 residues. From germline, CDR1 is MGHRA and CDR2 YSYEKL. The CDR3, as DNA: TGCGCCAGCAGCCCTGGGCCACAGGCCGGAAACACTGAAGCTTTCTTT. It is translated as CASSPGPQAGNTEAFF.

The chain couples TRBV5-4 to TRBJ2-7; no firm D call. The CDR3 extends over 13 amino acids. Germline-derived CDR1 and CDR2 are SGHNT and YYREEE (reference sequence). V was clipped by 2 bases and J by 3 bases, with 9 bases between them. The CDR3, as DNA: TGTGCCAGCAGCTTACCTAACTACTACGAGCAGTACTTC. This sequence encodes CASSLPNYYEQYF.